This is a list of T cell receptor beta chains from one sample in a study of vaccination effects on CD4 cells after COVID-19. Antigens for these TCRs are unknown. Sequencing used immunoSEQ multiplex PCR; TCRdb keeps in-frame clones, though not all of them. The table shows roughly 75,000 clones, with approximately 79% occurring only once. The input for sequencing was CD4+ T cells from PBMCs cultured with HCoV-OC43 spike peptides, taken before COVID-19 vaccination. The receptors were sampled from a human donor who received a COVID-19 vaccine. The CDR3 runs from the conserved cysteine through the conserved F or W. D genes are given only for firm matches. Size is stated for part of the rows, as once, few or many counts, or as a class when the clone is expanded.

>TRBJ1-6|14|.|TRBD1|TRBV6-4
CASSRDSRDSPLHF
TGTGCCAGCAGCCGGGACAGTCGGGACTCACCCCTCCACTTT
>TRBJ2-5|13|few|TRBD2|TRBV2
CASSARLAETQYF
TGTGCCAGCAGTGCGCGACTAGCGGAGACCCAGTACTTC
>TRBJ1-4|17|.|.|TRBV24-1
CATSDSGPGGTNEKLFF
TGTGCCACCAGTGACTCGGGCCCCGGGGGAACTAATGAAAAACTGTTTTTT
>TRBJ1-3|18|.|TRBD1|TRBV18
CASSPGQGSTSSGNTIYF
TGTGCCAGCTCACCGGGACAGGGGAGTACATCCTCTGGAAACACCATATATTTT
>TRBJ1-2|14|.|TRBD1|TRBV19
CASRPGTGGRGYTF
TGTGCCAGTAGACCAGGGACAGGGGGACGCGGCTACACCTTC
>TRBJ2-2|15|once|.|TRBV2
CASSERQGNTGELFF
TGTGCCAGCAGTGAAAGGCAGGGGAACACCGGGGAGCTGTTTTTT
>TRBJ1-2|13|few|.|TRBV2
CASNSEKMRGYTF
TGTGCCAGCAATTCCGAGAAGATGCGTGGCTACACCTTC
>TRBJ1-3|15|once|.|TRBV18
CASSPSGQSGNTIYF
TGTGCCAGCTCACCCTCAGGCCAATCTGGAAACACCATATATTTT
>TRBJ1-4|14|.|.|TRBV9
CASSVAGHNEKLFF
TGTGCCAGCAGCGTAGCGGGCCACAATGAAAAACTGTTTTTT
>TRBJ2-3|16|.|.|TRBV19
CASSATPWGAADTQYF
TGTGCCAGTAGTGCCACCCCGTGGGGGGCGGCAGATACGCAGTATTTT
>TRBJ1-1|15|.|TRBD1|TRBV6-5
CASSYEGAINTEAFF
TGTGCCAGCAGTTACGAGGGGGCGATTAACACTGAAGCTTTCTTT
>TRBJ1-2|13|.|TRBD1|TRBV6-5
CASGSDRGYGYTF
TGTGCCAGCGGTAGTGACAGGGGCTATGGCTACACCTTC
>TRBJ2-4|14|.|.|TRBV18
CASSPQVAKNIQYF
TGTGCCAGCTCACCACAGGTGGCCAAAAACATTCAGTACTTC
>TRBJ2-3|15|.|TRBD1|TRBV9
CASSTRQGFTDTQYF
TGTGCCAGCAGCACCCGACAGGGGTTTACAGATACGCAGTATTTT
>TRBJ1-2|13|few|TRBD1|TRBV28
CASSPNDRDGYTF
TGTGCCAGCAGTCCGAACGACAGGGATGGCTACACCTTC
>TRBJ2-5|17|.|TRBD2|TRBV5-6
CASEGGPQRGYQETQYF
TGTGCCAGTGAGGGGGGCCCACAGCGGGGGTACCAAGAGACCCAGTACTTC
>TRBJ1-3|17|.|.|TRBV24-1
CATSQLPDTLSGNTIYF
TGTGCCACCAGTCAACTACCGGACACTCTCTCTGGAAACACCATATATTTT
>TRBJ1-3|16|.|.|TRBV3-1/TRBV3-2
CASSPRDYISGNTIYF
TGTGCCAGCAGCCCCCGGGACTACATCTCTGGAAACACCATATATTTT
>TRBJ2-2|13|few|.|TRBV2
CASTGTSSGELFF
TGTGCCAGCACGGGCACCTCGTCAGGGGAGCTGTTTTTT
>TRBJ2-2|13|few|TRBD1|TRBV6-5
CATETGGTGELFF
TGTGCCACCGAGACAGGGGGCACCGGGGAGCTGTTTTTT
>TRBJ2-1|16|once|TRBD2|TRBV7-2
CASSLPPSGTNNEQFF
TGTGCCAGCAGCTTACCCCCTAGCGGCACCAACAATGAGCAGTTCTTC
>TRBJ2-3|12|.|.|TRBV2
CASLIVRNTQYF
TGTGCCAGCTTGATCGTAAGGAATACGCAGTATTTT
>TRBJ2-3|12|few|.|TRBV2
CASSASRDTQYF
TGTGCCAGCAGCGCATCGCGAGATACGCAGTATTTT
>TRBJ2-1|13|.|.|TRBV5-4
CASTRTAYNEQFF
TGTGCCAGCACCCGGACAGCCTACAATGAGCAGTTCTTC
>TRBJ1-4|14|.|.|TRBV7-9
CASSLATGGEKLFF
TGTGCCAGCAGCTTAGCTACAGGTGGTGAAAAACTGTTTTTT
>TRBJ2-5|13|.|.|TRBV5-1
CASSLPGEETQYF
TGCGCCAGCAGCCTACCAGGGGAAGAGACCCAGTACTTC
>TRBJ2-2|17|.|TRBD2|TRBV18
CASSPSAGGGNTGELFF
TGTGCCAGCTCACCATCGGCCGGCGGGGGGAACACCGGGGAGCTGTTTTTT
>TRBJ1-3|14|few|TRBD1|TRBV15
CATSRGQGENTIYF
TGTGCCACCAGCAGAGGACAGGGCGAGAACACCATATATTTT
>TRBJ1-1|14|.|TRBD1|TRBV14
CASSRDRLDTEAFF
TGTGCCAGCAGCCGGGACAGACTGGATACTGAAGCTTTCTTT
>TRBJ2-1|14|once|.|TRBV25-1
CASTGTTTRNEQFF
TGTGCCAGCACGGGGACAACTACGAGGAATGAGCAGTTCTTC
>TRBJ1-3|14|few|TRBD1|TRBV10-3
CAIRRDSSGNTIYF
TGTGCCATCAGACGGGACAGCTCTGGAAACACCATATATTTT
>TRBJ2-1|15|once|TRBD2|TRBV6-4
CASSDTAGGGNEQFF
TGTGCCAGCAGTGACACGGCGGGGGGGGGCAATGAGCAGTTCTTC
>TRBJ2-2|13|.|.|TRBV9
CASSVDHTGELFF
TGTGCCAGCAGCGTAGATCACACCGGGGAGCTGTTTTTT
>TRBJ2-2|16|.|.|TRBV10-1
CASSPVRDSNTGELFF
TGCGCCAGCAGCCCCGTGAGAGACTCGAACACCGGGGAGCTGTTTTTT
>TRBJ2-2|14|.|.|TRBV18
CASSPDPNTGELFF
TGTGCCAGCTCGCCGGACCCAAACACCGGGGAGCTGTTTTTT
>TRBJ2-2|16|few|TRBD2|TRBV7-3
CASSPLAGLNTGELFF
TGTGCCAGCAGCCCTCTAGCGGGGCTGAACACCGGGGAGCTGTTTTTT
>TRBJ2-2|15|few|.|TRBV5-1
CASSSGTPGSGELFF
TGCGCCAGCAGCTCCGGGACTCCGGGGAGCGGGGAGCTGTTTTTT
>TRBJ1-2|14|few|.|TRBV7-2
CASSFLGVVYGYTF
TGTGCCAGCAGCTTTCTGGGAGTAGTCTATGGCTACACCTTC
>TRBJ2-5|14|.|TRBD2|TRBV28
CATRLAGLRETQYF
TGTGCCACCCGACTAGCGGGACTTCGGGAGACCCAGTACTTC
>TRBJ2-5|15|.|TRBD1|TRBV9
CASRAGTGTQETQYF
TGTGCCAGCAGAGCTGGGACAGGGACCCAAGAGACCCAGTACTTC
>TRBJ2-3|15|.|TRBD2|TRBV7-7
CASSIGLAGTDTQYF
TGTGCCAGCAGCATAGGACTAGCGGGCACAGATACGCAGTATTTT
>TRBJ1-3|14|.|.|TRBV6-6
CASSSLRSGNTIYF
TGTGCCAGCAGTTCCCTCCGCTCTGGAAACACCATATATTTT
>TRBJ1-4|14|.|.|TRBV28
CASSVRGGNEKLFF
TGTGCCAGCAGCGTCAGGGGTGGTAATGAAAAACTGTTTTTT
>TRBJ1-1|14|once|.|TRBV6-6
CASAATQANTEAFF
TGTGCCAGTGCTGCAACGCAGGCCAACACTGAAGCTTTCTTT
>TRBJ1-4|15|.|.|TRBV6-5
CASSPTGPLSQKLFF
TGTGCCAGCAGTCCCACAGGACCCTTAAGCCAAAAACTGTTTTTT
>TRBJ2-5|17|.|TRBD1|TRBV7-2
CASSLWGFQTGSETQYF
TGTGCCAGCAGCTTATGGGGTTTTCAGACAGGGTCAGAGACCCAGTACTTC
>TRBJ2-2|17|.|.|TRBV4-3
CASSQEAVPSNTGELFF
TGCGCCAGCAGCCAAGAAGCAGTCCCATCGAACACCGGGGAGCTGTTTTTT